Below, 7 T cell receptor beta chains from the same sample are listed, as sequenced in a study of T cells in Graves' hyperthyroidism and ophthalmopathy. Authors of the study amplified TCR beta CDR3 regions from RNA transcripts. The study used the HTBI primer set for a first-round RT-PCR of the TCR CDR3. Each CDR3 protein is one row after TCRdb ran MiXCR on the multiplex PCR reads. The table includes 37,000 or so distinct CDR3 sequences, 40% to 60% detected once. Sequenced material: blood. All receptors derive from a man between 40 and 49 years old with Graves' ophthalmopathy.

This clonotype was counted at least ten times. The chain recombines TRBV7-9 with TRBJ2-4, with TRBD2 matching over 7 bases. The V segment lost 5 bases and the J segment 1 base; nucleotides outside the gene matches: 5. The CDR3 runs to 15 residues. The V gene's germline CDR1 is SEHNR and CDR2 FQNEAQ (reference sequence). Written as DNA, the CDR3 is TGTGCCAGCAGCCTATGGGGAGGGGCCAAAAACATTCAGTACTTC. Amino acids: CASSLWGGAKNIQYF.

There are many counts of this clonotype. The J gene is TRBJ2-6, the V gene TRBV9; a weak D match, TRBD1 (6 bases). Germline loops: CDR1 SGDLS, CDR2 YYNGEE. The CDR3 consists of 17 residues. V was trimmed by 1 base and J by 3 bases, leaving 14 bases between them. The DNA for the CDR3 is TGTGCCAGCAGCGTAAGGGGACAACTAGGTGGGGCCAACGTCCTGACTTTC. Amino acid sequence: CASSVRGQLGGANVLTF.

The rearrangement uses TRBV30 and TRBJ2-3, with D possibly matching TRBD2 (5 bases). Trimming cost V 0 bases and J 6 bases, with 10 bases left between them. The germline gives CDR1 GTSNPN, CDR2 SVGIG (reference sequence). The CDR3 contains 13 residues. Here the CDR3 DNA reads TGTGCCTGGAGTGTACGAAGGAGGGATACGCAGTATTTT. It codes for CAWSVRRRDTQYF.

This clonotype was seen once. V is TRBV2 and J is TRBJ1-5; possibly TRBD1 for D (5 bases). Trimming stripped 5 bases from V and 5 bases from J, with 19 bases between. The CDR3 is made up of 16 amino acids. Germline V CDR1 and CDR2: SNHLY, FYNNEI. In DNA, the CDR3 is TGTGCCAGCAGTATGGGGGGGTCGCCTTCATATCAGCCCCAGCATTTT. Amino acids: CASSMGGSPSYQPQHF.

This chain connects TRBV7-3 to TRBJ2-7, with a tentative D call TRBD1 (5 bases). The CDR3 has 13 amino acids. The germline gives CDR1 SGHTA, CDR2 FQGTGA. V gave up 7 bases and J gave up 1 base, with 11 bases separating them. CDR3: CASKGIVSYEQYF. The DNA of the CDR3 is TGTGCCAGCAAGGGGATTGTTTCCTACGAGCAGTACTTC. Using reference TRBV7-3 and TRBJ2-7 for the parts outside the CDR3, the full variable domain is GAGVSQTPSNKVTEKGKYVELRCDPISGHTALYWYRQSLGQGPEFLIYFQGTGAADDSGLPNDRFFAVRPEGSVSTLKIQRTERGDSAVYLCASKGIVSYEQYFGPGTRLTVT.

The chain uses TRBV2 and TRBJ1-1, with D possibly TRBD1 on 5 matching bases. The CDR3 spans 12 residues. Germline V gives CDR1 SNHLY, CDR2 FYNNEI. Trimming shortened V by 6 bases and J by 5 bases, and 10 bases separated the two germline ends. CDR3 region: CASRGTGTEAFF. CDR3 sequence (DNA): TGTGCCAGCAGGGGGACCGGGACTGAAGCTTTCTTT.

The rearrangement uses TRBV12-3 or TRBV12-4 and TRBJ1-5, with TRBD1 matching 10 bases. The V segment lost 6 bases and the J segment 1 base; nucleotides outside the gene matches: 9. The CDR3 contains 17 residues. CDR3 protein: CASRGLTGGGSNQPQHF. The DNA of the CDR3 is TGTGCCAGCAGGGGATTGACAGGGGGCGGAAGCAATCAGCCCCAGCATTTT.